This T cell receptor (beta chain) was captured in a study of blood T cell repertoires in COVID-19. Background on the study: COVID-19 samples, acute and convalescent, were from the United States, Italy and Spain. PBMCs, B-cell-depleted T cells, or T cells were the source of the cDNA or gDNA that made up the material.

Authors' processing steps: Using reference gene primer amplification, nucleated cell counts were estimated. Method: immunoSEQ multiplex PCR; TCRdb's copy keeps in-frame clones and lacks some. V and J calls and clone size are as listed in that table; D and trimming were resolved from the DNA. The repertoire holds about 50,000 clones, about 89% seen once, with 16% in the top ten. Trimming at V came to 2 bases and at J to 1 base, leaving 3 bases not matched to a gene. The germline gives CDR1 SGHVS, CDR2 FNYEAQ. The CDR3 spans 15 residues. The sequence came from a man aged 55 to 70 with active or convalescent COVID-19. The source material was peripheral blood. V gene TRBV7-6 combines with J gene TRBJ2-5; 8 bases are shared with TRBD2. CDR3 amino acids: CASSLNSGAQETQYF. CDR3 in DNA: TGTGCCAGCAGCTTAAATAGCGGGGCCCAAGAGACCCAGTACTTC.